This T cell receptor beta chain stems from a study of T-cell reconstitution after alpha-beta-depleted transplantation in children. General observations from the study: The origin of high day-60 TCRbeta diversity in some patients lay in surviving recipient T cells and thymic progenitors. By one year post-transplant, T-cell counts and diversity largely arose from T cells that were newly produced. Reports say that about two months after transplant, the alpha-beta T cells came out of several hundred graft clones that had expanded.

CDR1 and CDR2 from the germline V gene are MNHEY and SVGAGI. CDR3 length: 16 amino acids. V lost 7 bases and J lost 3; bases outside the gene matches: 6. Unique molecular identifiers were used in preparing the TCRbeta library. TCRdb analysed the PCR reads with MiXCR anew, one entry per CDR3 protein. Altogether around 270,000 distinct CDR3 sequences are present, about 9.5% being singletons, with the ten largest covering 7.5%. This clonotype has just a few counts. The antigen remains undetermined. The sequence came from a boy under two years old with acute myeloid leukemia, due to receive a stem cell transplant. The chain employs TRBV6-5 and TRBJ2-7; 16 bases match TRBD2. The starting material was PBMCs, obtained before TCRalphabeta/CD19-depleted stem cell transplant. The CDR3 reads CASKPGLAGGSYEQYF. The DNA for the CDR3 is TGTGCCAGCAAGCCGGGACTAGCGGGGGGGAGCTACGAGCAGTACTTC.